The subject of this entry is one T cell receptor (beta chain). What it binds is unknown. Trimming shortened V by 3 bases and J by 4 bases, and 7 bases separated the two germline ends. Germline V lookup: CDR1 SGDLS, CDR2 YYNGEE. CDR3 size: 12 residues. These data come from a study of neoadjuvant nivolumab and ipilimumab in lung cancer. Overall study findings and caveats: Only two of four nivolumab-treated tumors gained richness and clonality by surgery.

The data were produced by immunoSEQ multiplex PCR, yet TCRdb's version contains in-frame clones alone and is incomplete. The sample includes 40,000 to 60,000 clones, about 89% of them seen just once. The source was blood, collected before neoadjuvant nivolumab, alone or with ipilimumab. This clonotype was obtained from an adult with non-small cell lung cancer. Some clones in this sample may be carry-over from other donors' samples. The rearrangement links TRBV9 to TRBJ2-5, with a weak D call TRBD1 (6 bases). CDR3 in DNA: TGTGCCAGCAGCGGAGGGGGAGAGACCCAGTACTTC. Amino acid sequence: CASSGGGETQYF.